These 27 T cell receptor beta chains were sequenced from one sample in a study of control samples from healthy donors and cancer patients. Sequencing used immunoSEQ multiplex PCR; TCRdb keeps in-frame clones, though not all of them. The repertoire has a few hundred thousand clones, around nine tenths of them found once; the top ten carry around 6.5%. The specimen was PBMCs. The receptors were gathered from a man in his forties with head and neck cancer.

The chain has TRBV7-8 and TRBJ2-7, with 9 bases aligning to TRBD1. This CDR3 contains 15 residues. V lost 6 bases and J lost 1; bases outside the gene matches: 7. CDR1 and CDR2 from the germline V gene are SGHVS and FQNEAQ. CDR3 sequence: CASSFWGQGSYEQYF. CDR3 in DNA: TGTGCCAGCAGTTTTTGGGGACAGGGATCCTACGAGCAGTACTTC.

The V and J genes are TRBV19 and TRBJ2-7; 10 nucleotides line up with TRBD1. The junction had 5 bases not matched to a gene; V was cut back by 9 bases and J by 3 bases. Germline V gene data show CDR1 as LNHDA and CDR2 as SQIVND (reference sequence). CDR3 length: 13 residues. The CDR3 DNA reads TGTGCCAGCACCGGGACAGGGGTCTACGAGCAGTACTTC. Residues: CASTGTGVYEQYF.

V and J are TRBV9 and TRBJ1-1, with 10 bases lining up with TRBD1. The CDR3 is 17 amino acids. Germline CDR1 is SGDLS and CDR2 is YYNGEE. V was pared by 3 bases and J by 3 bases, with 11 bases of the junction left unmatched. The CDR3 region is CASSEIPDRGRYTEAFF. CDR3 nucleotide sequence: TGTGCCAGCAGCGAAATCCCTGACAGGGGGCGCTACACTGAAGCTTTCTTT.

This clone was picked up one time. The DNA of the CDR3 is TGTGCCAGTAGTATTTGGGACAAACTGTTTTTT. It translates to CASSIWDKLFF. The V gene is TRBV19, the J gene TRBJ1-4; D perhaps matches TRBD1 (5 bases). The CDR3 is 11 amino acids. Germline CDR1 is LNHDA and CDR2 is SQIVND (reference sequence). Deletions cut 3 bases from V and 11 bases from J, with 7 bases between.

The chain carries TRBV28 and TRBJ1-5; D is unclear. The CDR3 is 15 residues long. CDR1 MDHEN and CDR2 SYDVKM come from the germline V gene. Trimming took 3 bases from V and 4 from J, leaving 13 bases between them. CDR3 coding DNA: TGTGCCAGCAGTTTCGGTGTTAGCAAGAATCAGCCCCAGCATTTT. Encoded protein: CASSFGVSKNQPQHF.

This clone is a singleton in its sample. This sequence joins TRBV18 and TRBJ1-3; TRBD1 matches at 9 bases. After removal of 5 bases from V and 3 bases from J, the junction contained 5 bases not matched to a gene. This CDR3 comprises 15 residues. Per the germline V gene, CDR1 is KGHSH and CDR2 is LQKENI. CDR3 in amino acids: CASSADRGGGNTIYF. Here the CDR3 DNA reads TGTGCCAGCTCAGCGGACAGGGGCGGTGGAAACACCATATATTTT.

J is TRBJ2-7 and V is TRBV27, with D tentatively TRBD2 (6 bases). Germline-derived CDR1 and CDR2 are MNHEY and SMNVEV (reference sequence). Between the trimmed V and J ends, which lost 2 bases and 7 bases, there was a span of 15 bases. CDR3 size: 14 residues. The CDR3 sequence is CASSLGGWATEQYF. DNA of the CDR3: TGTGCCAGCAGTTTAGGGGGGTGGGCAACAGAGCAGTACTTC.

V and J are TRBV5-1 and TRBJ2-2, with 8 bases lining up with TRBD1. The V gene end was trimmed by 7 bases and the J gene end by 4 bases; junction bases not matched to a gene: 6. Germline CDR1 and CDR2: SGHRS and YFSETQ. This CDR3 is 14 amino acids long. DNA for the CDR3: TGCGCCAGCCTACCGACAGGGGCCACCGGGGAGCTGTTTTTT. It yields the protein CASLPTGATGELFF.

The chain couples TRBV7-9 to TRBJ2-7, with a possible D match to TRBD1 (6 bases). V was cut by 1 base and J by 2 bases, with 18 bases left in between. The CDR3 covers 17 residues. Germline values: CDR1 SEHNR, CDR2 FQNEAQ (reference sequence). In nucleotides, the CDR3 is TGTGCCAGCAGCTTAGTATTAGGGACATCAAGTCCCTACGAGCAGTACTTC. As protein: CASSLVLGTSSPYEQYF.

As for this clone: Other DNA sequences within the sample encode an identical CDR3. V usage is TRBV27 and J usage is TRBJ2-2; D may be TRBD1 (7 bases). V was pared by 5 bases and J by 7 bases, with 11 bases between. From germline, CDR1 is MNHEY and CDR2 SMNVEV (reference sequence). This CDR3 has 13 amino acids. The CDR3 is CASSPQGGGELFF. The CDR3, as DNA: TGTGCCAGCAGTCCCCAGGGGGGCGGGGAGCTGTTTTTT.

The chain joins TRBV5-6 to TRBJ2-2; the match to TRBD1 covers 12 bases. The CDR3 is 18 amino acids. V shed 5 bases, J shed 2 bases, and the junction held 10 bases outside the gene matches. CDR1 and CDR2 (germline): SGHDT, YYEEEE. CDR3 amino acids: CASRTRPGQGANTGELFF. For the CDR3, the DNA is TGTGCCAGCAGAACGAGGCCGGGACAGGGGGCTAACACCGGGGAGCTGTTTTTT.

This clone was detected only a few times. This chain joins TRBV3-1 (or the pseudogene TRBV3-2) and TRBJ2-2, with D maybe TRBD2 (6 bases). With 1 base removed from V and 6 bases from J, the gap between germline ends came to 15 bases. Per the germline V gene, CDR1 is LGHDT and CDR2 is YNNKEL (reference sequence). CDR3 length: 16 amino acids. The CDR3 here is CASSQVPVGGPGELFF. For the CDR3, the DNA is TGTGCCAGCAGCCAAGTCCCGGTCGGGGGACCCGGGGAGCTGTTTTTT.

J is TRBJ1-2 and V is TRBV12-3 or TRBV12-4; D remains ambiguous. Trimming left V 2 bases short and J 4 bases short, with 8 bases between. This CDR3 comprises 13 residues. The CDR3 DNA reads as TGTGCCAGCAGTTTAACCGGCTTCTATGGCTACACCTTC. Translation gives CASSLTGFYGYTF.

This clone has just one count. The chain links TRBV14 to TRBJ2-1, with a weak D call TRBD2 (5 bases). Germline V gene data show CDR1 as SGHDN and CDR2 as FVKESK. The CDR3 runs to 15 residues. The V end was cut by 3 bases, the J end by 5 bases, with 14 bases between. CDR3 in DNA: TGTGCCAGCAGCCACCGACTACAGATCGACAATGAGCAGTTCTTC. Amino acid sequence: CASSHRLQIDNEQFF.

The chain employs TRBV7-2 and TRBJ1-3; no firm D call. The V gene's germline CDR1 is SGHTA and CDR2 FQGNSA. The CDR3 has 16 amino acids. The germline V and J ends were trimmed by 1 base and 0 bases, with 10 bases remaining between them. The CDR3 sequence is CASSLVGVTSGNTIYF. CDR3 DNA: TGTGCCAGCAGCTTAGTTGGGGTTACCTCTGGAAACACCATATATTTT. The whole variable domain, remainder taken from reference TRBV7-2 and TRBJ1-3, is GAGVSQSPSNKVTEKGKDVELRCDPISGHTALYWYRQSLGQGLEFLIYFQGNSAPDKSGLPSDRFSAERTGGSVSTLTIQRTQQEDSAVYLCASSLVGVTSGNTIYFGEGSWLTVV.

The genes are TRBV7-9 and TRBJ1-2; possibly TRBD1 for D (5 bases). This CDR3 is built from 13 residues. Trimming shortened V by 5 bases and J by 1 base, and 8 bases separated the two germline ends. Per germline, CDR1 SEHNR and CDR2 FQNEAQ (reference sequence). This CDR3 is CASSDDSNYGYTF. The CDR3 region has the DNA TGTGCCAGCAGCGATGACAGTAACTATGGCTACACCTTC.

Turning to this clone: The sample contains more than one DNA sequence encoding this CDR3. The chain combines TRBV5-1 with TRBJ1-1; no clear D. Germline CDR1 SGHRS, CDR2 YFSETQ. V was cut by 0 bases and J by 0 bases, with 9 bases left in between. The CDR3 has 15 residues. CDR3 sequence reads: CASSLAGGLNTEAFF. CDR3 sequence (DNA): TGCGCCAGCAGCTTGGCAGGCGGGTTGAACACTGAAGCTTTCTTT.

V gene TRBV5-6 combines with J gene TRBJ1-2, with a possible D match to TRBD1 (6 bases). CDR1 SGHDT and CDR2 YYEEEE come from the germline V gene. The CDR3 is 14 residues long. The V end lost 5 bases, the J end lost 4 bases, and 15 bases lay between the germline ends. The CDR3 loop is CASSSLGGTYGYTF. The CDR3 DNA sequence: TGTGCCAGCAGTTCATTAGGGGGAACCTATGGCTACACCTTC.

The rearrangement uses TRBV24-1 and TRBJ2-1, with 7 bases identical to TRBD2. Trimming took 2 bases from V and 9 from J; bases not matched to a gene: 6. This CDR3 spans 14 amino acids. Germline CDR1 and CDR2: KGHDR and SFDVKD. CDR3 protein: CATSDWLTSAEQFF. In nucleotides, the CDR3 is TGTGCCACCAGTGATTGGCTAACTAGCGCTGAGCAGTTCTTC.

This chain uses TRBV5-1 with TRBJ2-2; D perhaps matches TRBD1 (6 bases). Germline CDR1 is SGHRS and CDR2 is YFSETQ. CDR3 length: 15 residues. With 2 bases removed from V and 6 bases from J, the gap between germline ends came to 14 bases. The CDR3 is CASSLSFTGSGELFF. CDR3 in DNA: TGCGCCAGCAGCTTATCCTTTACAGGGTCCGGGGAGCTGTTTTTT.

V usage is TRBV9 and J usage is TRBJ2-5; D gene uncertain. The V gene lost 0 bases and the J gene lost 7 bases, with 16 bases spanning the gap. Germline CDR1 reads SGDLS; CDR2 reads YYNGEE. This CDR3 is built from 15 residues. CDR3 amino acids: CASSVGPLPSGTQYF. Written as DNA, the CDR3 is TGTGCCAGCAGCGTAGGACCTCTTCCTTCAGGGACCCAGTACTTC.

The chain employs TRBV2 and TRBJ2-2; TRBD2 matches 10 bases. The CDR3 is 15 amino acids. Germline CDR1 is SNHLY and CDR2 is FYNNEI. The V gene end was trimmed by 7 bases and the J gene end by 6 bases; junction bases not matched to a gene: 8. CDR3 sequence (DNA): TGTGCCAGCATAGAGGAGCGGGGGGGATCCGGGGAGCTGTTTTTT. Translating gives CASIEERGGSGELFF.

The chain recombines TRBV7-9 with TRBJ2-3; no reliable D call. Trimming removed 2 bases at V and 3 bases at J, with 12 bases between. Germline lookup yields CDR1 SEHNR and CDR2 FQNEAQ (reference sequence). The CDR3 runs to 15 residues. The CDR3 DNA follows: TGTGCCAGCAGCTTAAACATGGTAACGACAGATACGCAGTATTTT. Translated: CASSLNMVTTDTQYF.

The chain carries TRBV19 and TRBJ1-2; TRBD1 matches 7 bases. J lost 10 bases, V lost 2 bases, and 16 bases had no gene match. Germline CDR1 LNHDA, CDR2 SQIVND (reference sequence). The CDR3 covers 16 residues. The CDR3 spells CASSIPPAGGESHYTF. CDR3 nucleotide sequence: TGTGCCAGTAGTATACCCCCGGCAGGGGGAGAGAGTCACTACACCTTC.

This chain joins TRBV28 and TRBJ1-3, with a tentative D call TRBD1 (6 bases). There are 15 residues in the CDR3. Germline V gene sequence: CDR1 MDHEN, CDR2 SYDVKM. V was pared by 3 bases and J by 2 bases, with 11 bases between. CDR3: CASSFSQGTGNTIYF. The CDR3 DNA reads TGTGCCAGCAGTTTTTCCCAGGGGACTGGAAACACCATATATTTT.

The V gene is TRBV25-1, the J gene TRBJ1-1; no reliable D call. CDR1 is MGHDK and CDR2 is SYGVNS in the germline V gene. The V gene lost 1 base and the J gene lost 8 bases, with 14 bases spanning the gap. The CDR3 loop spans 14 amino acids. CDR3: CASSESLYGSEAFF. DNA of the CDR3: TGTGCCAGCAGTGAATCTTTGTACGGATCGGAAGCTTTCTTT.

This clone showed up just once. The same CDR3 also results from other DNA sequences found in this sample. The chain combines TRBV28 with TRBJ2-4, with TRBD1 as a possible D gene (5 bases). CDR1 MDHEN and CDR2 SYDVKM come from the germline V gene. V lost 4 bases and J lost 13, with 23 bases in between. The CDR3 is 15 amino acids. The CDR3 DNA reads as TGTGCCAGCAGTTCGACAGTGGGGTTGGGCTTAATCCAGTACTTC. Encoded protein: CASSSTVGLGLIQYF.